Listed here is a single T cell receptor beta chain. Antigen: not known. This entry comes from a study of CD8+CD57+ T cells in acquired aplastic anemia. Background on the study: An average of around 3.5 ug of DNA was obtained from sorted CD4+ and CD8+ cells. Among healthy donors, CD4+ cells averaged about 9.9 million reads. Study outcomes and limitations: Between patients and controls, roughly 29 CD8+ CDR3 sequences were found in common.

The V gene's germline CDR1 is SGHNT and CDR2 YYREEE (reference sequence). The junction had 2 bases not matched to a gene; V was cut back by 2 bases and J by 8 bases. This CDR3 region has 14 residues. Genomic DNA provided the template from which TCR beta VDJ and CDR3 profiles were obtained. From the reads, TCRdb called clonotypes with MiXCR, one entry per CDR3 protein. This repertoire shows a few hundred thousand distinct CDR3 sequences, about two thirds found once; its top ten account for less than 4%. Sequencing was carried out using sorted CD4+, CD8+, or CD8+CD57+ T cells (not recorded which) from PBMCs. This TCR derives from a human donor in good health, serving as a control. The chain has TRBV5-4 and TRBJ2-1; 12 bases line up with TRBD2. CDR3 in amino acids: CASSLASGGDEQFF. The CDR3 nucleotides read TGTGCCAGCAGCTTAGCTAGCGGGGGGGATGAGCAGTTCTTC.